This TCR beta chain was captured by sequencing in a study of cytomegalovirus exposure and HLA in healthy donors. The CDR3 loop spans 15 amino acids. V lost 3 bases and J 0 bases, leaving 12 bases between the germline ends. Germline loops: CDR1 SGHAT, CDR2 FQNNGV. 60 Vbeta and 13 Jbeta primers were used in PCR. Some clones are missing from TCRdb's copy, which holds only in-frame ones; the method was immunoSEQ multiplex PCR. Here the sample spans about 170,000 clones, roughly 80% being singletons. Sample: PBMCs. The V gene is TRBV11-2, the J gene TRBJ2-7; D remains ambiguous. This clonotype originated in a male donor in good health and CMV-seronegative. The CDR3 nucleotides are TGTGCCAGCAGCTTCCAATCGTCTAGCTCCTACGAGCAGTACTTC. It yields the protein CASSFQSSSSYEQYF.